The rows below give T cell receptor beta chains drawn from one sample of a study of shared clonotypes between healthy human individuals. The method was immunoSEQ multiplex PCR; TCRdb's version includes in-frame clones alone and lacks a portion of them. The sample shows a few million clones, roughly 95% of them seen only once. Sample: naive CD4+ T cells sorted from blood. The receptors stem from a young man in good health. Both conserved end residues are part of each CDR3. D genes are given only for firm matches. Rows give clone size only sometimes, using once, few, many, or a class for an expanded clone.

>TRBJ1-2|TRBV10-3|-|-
TGTGCCATCAGTGCTAGGGTTGAAGGATCCGGTGGCTACACCTTC
CAISARVEGSGGYTF
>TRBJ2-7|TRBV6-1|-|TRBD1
TGTGCCAGCAGTTCACAGGGGGGACGCGAGCAGTACTTC
CASSSQGGREQYF
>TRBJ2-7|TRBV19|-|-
TGTGCCAGTAGTACAGTACCGGGACCCCAGAAGCAGTACTTC
CASSTVPGPQKQYF
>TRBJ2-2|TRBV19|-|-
TGTGCCAGTAGTATAATTACGGCCAACACCGGGGAGCTGTTTTTT
CASSIITANTGELFF
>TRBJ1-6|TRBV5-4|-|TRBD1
TGTGCCAGCAGCACCGGGACAGGGCTATCACCCCTCCACTTT
CASSTGTGLSPLHF
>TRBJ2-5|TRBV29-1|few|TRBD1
TGCAGCGTTGAAAGGAGGACAGGGGTCGGAGAGACCCAGTACTTC
CSVERRTGVGETQYF
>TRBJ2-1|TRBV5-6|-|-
TGTGCCAGCAGCTTTTACCCGGGACGACTAGACTACAATGAGCAGTTCTTC
CASSFYPGRLDYNEQFF
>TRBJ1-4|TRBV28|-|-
TGTGCCAGCAGTCCAGGTGGGACTAATGAAAAACTGTTTTTT
CASSPGGTNEKLFF
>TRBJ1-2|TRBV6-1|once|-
TGTGCCAGCAGTGAAGGGAAGGGTCCTTCGTGGGGCTACACCTTC
CASSEGKGPSWGYTF
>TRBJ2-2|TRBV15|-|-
TGTGCCACGGCCGGGACCTTAACCGGGGAGCTGTTTTTT
CATAGTLTGELFF
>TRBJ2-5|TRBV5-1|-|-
TGCGCCAGCAGCTTGGTTGCAGGCACCCAAGAGACCCAGTACTTC
CASSLVAGTQETQYF
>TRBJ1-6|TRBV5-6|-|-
TGTGCCAGCAGAGCCGTTGGGACACTTAATAATTCACCCCTCCACTTT
CASRAVGTLNNSPLHF
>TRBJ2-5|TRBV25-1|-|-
TGTGCCAGCAGTGCCCAAGAGACCCAGTACTTC
CASSAQETQYF
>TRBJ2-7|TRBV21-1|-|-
TGTGCCAGCAGTGGAAAAGGACCACCCACTTCTCCCAACTACGAGCAGTACTTC
CASSGKGPPTSPNYEQYF
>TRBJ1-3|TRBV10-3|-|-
TGTGCCATCAGTACCCCGAGCTCTGGAAACACCATATATTTT
CAISTPSSGNTIYF
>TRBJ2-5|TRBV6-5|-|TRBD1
TGTGCCAGCAGTTACTCCCGTCCAGGGGGCGCGGAGACCCAGTACTTC
CASSYSRPGGAETQYF
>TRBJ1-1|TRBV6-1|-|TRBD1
TGTGCCAGCACTATAGGACAGGGGGCGCGGACTGAAGCTTTCTTT
CASTIGQGARTEAFF
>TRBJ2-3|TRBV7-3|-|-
TGTGCCAGCAGCTTACCACCAGCTACAGATACGCAGTATTTT
CASSLPPATDTQYF
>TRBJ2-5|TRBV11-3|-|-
TGTGCCAGCAGCTTAGGAGGAACGGCCCCCGAGACCCAGTACTTC
CASSLGGTAPETQYF
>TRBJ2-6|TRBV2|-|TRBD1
TGTGCCAGCAGTTTCCTCGGACAGGTCCAACGCGTCTCTGGGGCCAACGTCCTGACTTTC
CASSFLGQVQRVSGANVLTF